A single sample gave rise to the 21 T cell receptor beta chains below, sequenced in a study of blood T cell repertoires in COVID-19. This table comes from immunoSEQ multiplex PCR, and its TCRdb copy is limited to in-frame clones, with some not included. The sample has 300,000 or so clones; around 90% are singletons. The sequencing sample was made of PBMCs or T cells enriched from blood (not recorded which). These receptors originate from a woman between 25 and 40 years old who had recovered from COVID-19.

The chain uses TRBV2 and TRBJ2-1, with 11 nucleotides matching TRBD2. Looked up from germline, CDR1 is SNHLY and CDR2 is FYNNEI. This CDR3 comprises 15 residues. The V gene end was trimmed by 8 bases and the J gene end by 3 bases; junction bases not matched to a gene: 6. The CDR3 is CASERTSGHYNEQFF. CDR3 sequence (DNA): TGTGCCAGCGAGCGGACTAGCGGGCACTACAATGAGCAGTTCTTC.

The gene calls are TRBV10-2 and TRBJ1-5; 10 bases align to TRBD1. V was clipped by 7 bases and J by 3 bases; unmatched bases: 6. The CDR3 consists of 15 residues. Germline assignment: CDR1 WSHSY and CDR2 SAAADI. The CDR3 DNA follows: TGCGCCAGCAAAGGACAGGGGGTGTACAATCAGCCCCAGCATTTT. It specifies CASKGQGVYNQPQHF.

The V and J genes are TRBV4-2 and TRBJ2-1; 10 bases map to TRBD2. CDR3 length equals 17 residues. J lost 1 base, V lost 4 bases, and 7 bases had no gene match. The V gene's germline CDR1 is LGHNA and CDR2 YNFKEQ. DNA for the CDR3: TGTGCCAGCAGCCCCTACTCTAGCGGGAGTTCCTACAATGAGCAGTTCTTC. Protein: CASSPYSSGSSYNEQFF.

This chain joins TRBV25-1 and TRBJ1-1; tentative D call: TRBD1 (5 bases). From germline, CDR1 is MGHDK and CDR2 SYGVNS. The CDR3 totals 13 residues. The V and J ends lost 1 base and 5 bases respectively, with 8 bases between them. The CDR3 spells CASSELGETEAFF. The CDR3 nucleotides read TGTGCCAGCAGTGAATTAGGGGAAACTGAAGCTTTCTTT.

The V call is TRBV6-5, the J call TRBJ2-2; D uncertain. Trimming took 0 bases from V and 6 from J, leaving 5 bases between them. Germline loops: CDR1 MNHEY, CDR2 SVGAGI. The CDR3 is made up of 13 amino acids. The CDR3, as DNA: TGTGCCAGCAGTTACTCGGCGGCCGGGGAGCTGTTTTTT. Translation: CASSYSAAGELFF.

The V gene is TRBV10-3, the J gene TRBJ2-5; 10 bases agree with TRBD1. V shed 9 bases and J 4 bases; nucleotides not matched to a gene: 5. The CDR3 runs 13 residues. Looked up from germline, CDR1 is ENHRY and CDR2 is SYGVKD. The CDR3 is CAISTGGSETQYF. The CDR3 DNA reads TGTGCCATTTCGACAGGGGGCTCAGAGACCCAGTACTTC.

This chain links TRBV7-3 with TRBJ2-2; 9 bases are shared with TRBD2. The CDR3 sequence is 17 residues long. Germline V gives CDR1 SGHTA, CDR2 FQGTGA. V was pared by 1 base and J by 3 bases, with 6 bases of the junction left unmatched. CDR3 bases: TGTGCCAGCAGCTTAAATCGGCGGGAGGGCCACACCGGGGAGCTGTTTTTT. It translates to CASSLNRREGHTGELFF. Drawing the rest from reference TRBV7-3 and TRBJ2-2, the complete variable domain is GAGVSQTPSNKVTEKGKYVELRCDPISGHTALYWYRQSLGQGPEFLIYFQGTGAADDSGLPNDRFFAVRPEGSVSTLKIQRTERGDSAVYLCASSLNRREGHTGELFFGEGSRLTVL.

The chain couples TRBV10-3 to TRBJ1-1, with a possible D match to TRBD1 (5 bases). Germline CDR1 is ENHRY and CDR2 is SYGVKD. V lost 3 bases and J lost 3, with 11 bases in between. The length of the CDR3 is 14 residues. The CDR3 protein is CAISEGQGYTEAFF. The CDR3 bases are TGTGCCATCAGTGAAGGGCAGGGCTACACTGAAGCTTTCTTT.

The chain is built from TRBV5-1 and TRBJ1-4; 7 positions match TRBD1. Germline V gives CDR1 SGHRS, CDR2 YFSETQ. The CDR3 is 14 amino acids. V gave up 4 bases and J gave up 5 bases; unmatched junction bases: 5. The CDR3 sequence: CASSPAGGNEKLFF. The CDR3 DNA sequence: TGCGCCAGCAGCCCGGCAGGGGGGAATGAAAAACTGTTTTTT.

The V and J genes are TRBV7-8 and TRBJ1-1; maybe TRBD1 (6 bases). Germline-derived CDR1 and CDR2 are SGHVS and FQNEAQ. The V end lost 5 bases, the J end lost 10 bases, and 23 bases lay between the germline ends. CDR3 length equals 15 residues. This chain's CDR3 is CASSPIRDTDLRAFF. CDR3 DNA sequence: TGTGCCAGCAGCCCGATACGGGACACAGATTTGCGAGCTTTCTTT.

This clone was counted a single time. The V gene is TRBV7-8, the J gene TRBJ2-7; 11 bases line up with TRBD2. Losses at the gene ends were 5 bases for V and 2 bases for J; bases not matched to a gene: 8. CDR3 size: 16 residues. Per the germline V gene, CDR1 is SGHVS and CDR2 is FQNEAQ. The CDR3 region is CASSPLTSGSPYEQYF. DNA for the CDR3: TGTGCCAGCAGCCCTCTAACTAGCGGGAGTCCCTACGAGCAGTACTTC.

The CDR3 region has the DNA TGTGCCAGCAGTACCCAGGGAAACGGGAACACTGAAGCTTTCTTT. As protein: CASSTQGNGNTEAFF. This chain connects TRBV6-6 to TRBJ1-1, with a tentative D call TRBD1 (5 bases). In germline, CDR1 is MNHNY, CDR2 SVGAGI (reference sequence). Trimming took 5 bases from V and 1 from J, leaving 14 bases between them. The CDR3 covers 15 residues.

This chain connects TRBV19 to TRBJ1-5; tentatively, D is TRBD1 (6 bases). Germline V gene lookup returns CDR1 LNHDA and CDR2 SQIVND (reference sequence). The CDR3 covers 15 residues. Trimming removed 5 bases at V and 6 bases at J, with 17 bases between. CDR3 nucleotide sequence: TGTGCCAGTAGTGTACAGGGATTAAAGGGTCAGCCCCAGCATTTT. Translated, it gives CASSVQGLKGQPQHF.

For the CDR3, the DNA is TGTGCCAGCAGCCAAGATGCAGGGGCGTGGGATGGCTACACCTTC. This encodes CASSQDAGAWDGYTF. The chain recombines TRBV4-2 with TRBJ1-2; perhaps TRBD1 as D (6 bases). The CDR3 extends over 15 amino acids. The V end was cut by 0 bases, the J end by 6 bases, with 14 bases between. The germline gives CDR1 LGHNA, CDR2 YNFKEQ.

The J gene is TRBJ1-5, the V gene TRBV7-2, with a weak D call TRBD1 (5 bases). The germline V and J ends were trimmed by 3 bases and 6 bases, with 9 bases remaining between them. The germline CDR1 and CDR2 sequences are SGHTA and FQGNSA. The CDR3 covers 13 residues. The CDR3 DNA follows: TGTGCCAGCAGCTTCAGGGATTTTCAGCCCCAGCATTTT. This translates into CASSFRDFQPQHF.

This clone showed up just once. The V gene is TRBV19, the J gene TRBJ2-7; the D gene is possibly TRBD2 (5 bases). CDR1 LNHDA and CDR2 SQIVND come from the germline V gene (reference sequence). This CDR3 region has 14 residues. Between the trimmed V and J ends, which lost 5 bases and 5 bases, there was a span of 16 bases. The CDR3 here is CASSAGGERNEQYF. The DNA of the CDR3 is TGTGCCAGTAGTGCGGGTGGAGAGCGCAACGAGCAGTACTTC.

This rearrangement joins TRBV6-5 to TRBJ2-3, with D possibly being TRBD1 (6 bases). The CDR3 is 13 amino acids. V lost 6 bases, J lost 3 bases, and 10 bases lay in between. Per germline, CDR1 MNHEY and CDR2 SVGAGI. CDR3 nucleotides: TGTGCCAGCAGAACAGGGTTGACAGATACGCAGTATTTT. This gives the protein CASRTGLTDTQYF.

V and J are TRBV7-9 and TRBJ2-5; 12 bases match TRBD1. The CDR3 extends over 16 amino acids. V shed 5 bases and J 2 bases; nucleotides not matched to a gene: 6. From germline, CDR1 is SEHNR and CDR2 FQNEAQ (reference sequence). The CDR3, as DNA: TGTGCCAGCAGCCAGGGACAGGGGGCAAGGCAAGAGACCCAGTACTTC. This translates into CASSQGQGARQETQYF.

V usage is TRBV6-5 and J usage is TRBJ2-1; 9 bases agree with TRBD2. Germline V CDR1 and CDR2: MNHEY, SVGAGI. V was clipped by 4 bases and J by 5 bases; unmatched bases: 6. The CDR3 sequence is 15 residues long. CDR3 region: CASSLAGAVNNEQFF. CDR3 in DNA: TGTGCCAGCAGTTTAGCGGGAGCAGTGAACAATGAGCAGTTCTTC.

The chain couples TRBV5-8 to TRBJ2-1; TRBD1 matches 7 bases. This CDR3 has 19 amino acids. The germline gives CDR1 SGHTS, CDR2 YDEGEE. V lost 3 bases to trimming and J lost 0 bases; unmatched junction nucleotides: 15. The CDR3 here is CASSWWTGRRRSSYNEQFF. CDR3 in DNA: TGTGCCAGCAGCTGGTGGACAGGACGACGGAGGAGCTCCTACAATGAGCAGTTCTTC.

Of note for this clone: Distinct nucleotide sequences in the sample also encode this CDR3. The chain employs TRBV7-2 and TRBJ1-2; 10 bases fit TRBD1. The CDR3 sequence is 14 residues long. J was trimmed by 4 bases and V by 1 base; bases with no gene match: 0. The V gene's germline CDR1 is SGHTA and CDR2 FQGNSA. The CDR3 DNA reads TGTGCCAGCAGCTTAGGGGACAGGGGCTATGGCTACACCTTC. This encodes CASSLGDRGYGYTF.